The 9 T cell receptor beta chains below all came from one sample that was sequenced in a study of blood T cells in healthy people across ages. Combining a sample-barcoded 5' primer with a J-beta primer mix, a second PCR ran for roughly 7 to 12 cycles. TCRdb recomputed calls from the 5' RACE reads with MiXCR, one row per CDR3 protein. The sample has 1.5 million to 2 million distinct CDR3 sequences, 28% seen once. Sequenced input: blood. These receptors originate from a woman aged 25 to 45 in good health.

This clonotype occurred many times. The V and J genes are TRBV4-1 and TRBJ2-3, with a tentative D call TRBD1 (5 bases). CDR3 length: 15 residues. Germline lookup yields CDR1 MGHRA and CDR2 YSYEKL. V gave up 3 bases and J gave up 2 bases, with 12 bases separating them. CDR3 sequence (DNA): TGCGCCAGCAGCCATATGACAGATATCACAGATACGCAGTATTTT. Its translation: CASSHMTDITDTQYF.

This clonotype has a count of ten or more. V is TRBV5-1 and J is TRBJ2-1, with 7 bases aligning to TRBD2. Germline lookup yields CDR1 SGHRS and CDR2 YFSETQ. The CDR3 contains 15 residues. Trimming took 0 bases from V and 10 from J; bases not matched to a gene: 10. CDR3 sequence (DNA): TGCGCCAGCAGCTTGGTCTCAGCGGGGCAGAGGGAGCAGTTCTTC. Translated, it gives CASSLVSAGQREQFF.

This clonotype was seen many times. The DNA for the CDR3 is TGCGCCAGCAGCTTGGATCCAGGGGGCAGTGAAAAACTGTTTTTT. It translates to CASSLDPGGSEKLFF. The chain is built from TRBV5-1 and TRBJ1-4; TRBD1 agrees at 8 bases. Germline V gene sequence: CDR1 SGHRS, CDR2 YFSETQ. The ends lost 0 bases at V and 7 bases at J; junction bases unmatched: 5. CDR3 length equals 15 residues.

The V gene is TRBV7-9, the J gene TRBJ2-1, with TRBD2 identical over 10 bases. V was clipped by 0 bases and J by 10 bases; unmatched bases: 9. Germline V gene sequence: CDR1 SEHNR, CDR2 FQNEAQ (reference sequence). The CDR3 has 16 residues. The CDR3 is CASSLAASGGAGEQFF. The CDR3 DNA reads TGTGCCAGCAGCTTAGCCGCCAGCGGGGGGGCCGGAGAGCAGTTCTTC. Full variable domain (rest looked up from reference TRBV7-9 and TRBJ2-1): DTGVSQNPRHKITKRGQNVTFRCDPISEHNRLYWYRQTLGQGPEFLTYFQNEAQLEKSRLLSDRFSAERPKGSFSTLEIQRTEQGDSAMYLCASSLAASGGAGEQFFGPGTRLTVL.

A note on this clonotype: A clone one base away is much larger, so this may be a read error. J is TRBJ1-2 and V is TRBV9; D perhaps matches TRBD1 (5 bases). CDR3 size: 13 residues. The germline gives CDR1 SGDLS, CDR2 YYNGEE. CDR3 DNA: TGTACCAGCAGCGTCGACAGAAACTATGGCTACACCTTC. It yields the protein CTSSVDRNYGYTF.

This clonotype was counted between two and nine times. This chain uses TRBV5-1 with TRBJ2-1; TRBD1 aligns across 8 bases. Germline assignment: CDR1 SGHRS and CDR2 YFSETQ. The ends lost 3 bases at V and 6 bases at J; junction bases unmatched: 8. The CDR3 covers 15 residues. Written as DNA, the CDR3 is TGCGCCAGCAGCTCCCAGGACAGGGAAGGCAATGAGCAGTTCTTC. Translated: CASSSQDREGNEQFF.

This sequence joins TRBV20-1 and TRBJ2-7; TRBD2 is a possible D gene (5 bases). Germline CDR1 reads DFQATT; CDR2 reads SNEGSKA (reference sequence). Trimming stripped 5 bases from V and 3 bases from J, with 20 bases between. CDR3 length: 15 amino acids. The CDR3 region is CSALLPTRGFYEQYF. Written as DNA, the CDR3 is TGCAGTGCTCTCCTTCCCACCAGAGGGTTCTACGAGCAGTACTTC.

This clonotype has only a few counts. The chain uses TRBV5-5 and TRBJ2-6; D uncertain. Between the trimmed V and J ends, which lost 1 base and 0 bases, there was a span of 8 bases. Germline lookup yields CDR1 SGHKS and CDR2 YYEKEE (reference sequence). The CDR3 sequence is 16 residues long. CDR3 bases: TGTGCCAGCAGCTTGCGGCCCACCTCTGGGGCCAACGTCCTGACTTTC. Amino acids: CASSLRPTSGANVLTF.

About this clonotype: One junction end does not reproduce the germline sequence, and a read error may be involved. CDR3 sequence: CAGSVARDYGYTF. In nucleotides, the CDR3 is TGTGCCGGCAGCGTCGCCAGGGACTATGGCTACACCTTC. The V gene is TRBV7-8, the J gene TRBJ1-2; possible D gene TRBD1, 5 bases. The V gene's germline CDR1 is SGHVS and CDR2 FQNEAQ. The CDR3 has 13 residues.